This TCR beta chain was found in a study of blood T cell repertoires in COVID-19 (dated by TCRdb to the early 2020s). Turning to the overall study: Collaborator samples came from the United States, Italy and Spain and covered acute and convalescent phases of COVID-19. Samples were obtained from the ongoing ImmuneRACE study (first 160 participants) and from some 1,200 subjects provided by 6 global collaborators. A freely available public database, intended as a resource for researchers studying the immune response to SARS-CoV-2, is where the repertoires were released. A de-identified subject ID, COVID-19 status, age in years and sex were almost always included in the sample metadata. Deeply sampled blood TCRbeta repertoires from subjects exposed to, actively infected with, or recovered from COVID-19 were included in the dataset. Where HLA class I and class II types were available, the types were taken from metadata supplied by the sample provider, not from assay-based typing. The prospective study material was composed of cDNA or gDNA derived from T cells, B-cell-depleted T cells, or PBMCs. Points the paper makes about the study in general: The amount of clinical and demographic metadata varied by source and participant and was provided uncurated.

CDR3 length: 16 amino acids, cysteine to phenylalanine. CDR3 DNA only is kept here, 48 bases in frame from base 1. For CDR1 and CDR2, the germline V gene lists MNHEY and SVGAGI. Trimmed from V: 4 bases; trimmed from J: 5 bases; junction bases lacking a gene match: 9. As to this clone: It lacks a known antigen. One base away there is no much larger clone; base qualities are not given.

Collaborating institutions collected whole blood in K2EDTA tubes following their own protocols. For TCRbeta analysis, collaborators shipped samples as frozen whole blood, isolated PBMCs, or DNA extracted from either of those sample types. TCRbeta CDR3 regions were amplified from genomic DNA by means of the immunoSEQ Assay, a bias-controlled multiplex PCR. Processing in the source paper ran as follows. Nucleated cell counts per sample were estimated from amplification of reference gene primers within the assay. To quantify the absolute abundance of each unique TCRbeta CDR3 rearrangement, sequence reads were collapsed and filtered. For each sample, productive Simpson clonality was calculated as the square root of Simpson's diversity index across productive rearrangements. TCRdb's version of the immuneACCESS table is confined to in-frame rearrangements and falls short of the full clone set. An unresolved V gene accounts for under half of the shortfall where checked; the remainder is of unknown origin. Clonal size and the V and J genes are those of that table, whereas D and trimming came from the DNA. A total of over 90,000 clones appear in this sample, 88% of them only once. The top ten hold less than 4% of the sample.

Source material: peripheral blood. The receptor chain draws on TRBV6-5 and TRBJ2-3; 10 nucleotides in the junction match TRBD2. The sequence was collected from a human donor in a cohort sampled during active COVID-19. CDR3 reads: CASSSRAGGPVDTQYF. DNA sequence: TGTGCCAGCAGTTCAAGAGCGGGAGGGCCAGTAGATACGCAGTATTTT.